This T cell receptor (beta chain) is drawn from a study of CD8 T cells in cerebrospinal fluid in Alzheimer's disease. Study conclusions and caveats: Alzheimer's patients were not enriched for EBV-specific clones, which were not the most expanded.

All participants were free of acute infectious disease and in good physical condition. A live/dead marker was used to sort live CSF cells for droplet sequencing. CDR1 and CDR2 from the germline V gene are MDHEN and SYDVKM. This CDR3 spans 14 amino acids. TCRdb reprocessed the 10x single-cell sequencing reads and stores each CDR3 protein as one record, lacking DNA. The sample includes over a thousand distinct CDR3 sequences. This clonotype ranks as medium-sized in terms of frequency. Its antigen remains unidentified. V is TRBV28 and J is TRBJ2-4; TCRdb designates TRBD1, a call that cannot be tested without DNA. The specimen sequenced was cerebrospinal fluid. The source is a human donor in good health. CDR3 sequence: CASSVTDYRGIQYF. Filled out from reference TRBV28 and TRBJ2-4, the complete variable domain reads DVKVTQSSRYLVKRTGEKVFLECVQDMDHENMFWYRQDPGLGLRLIYFSYDVKMKEKGDIPEGYSVSREKKERFSLILESASTNQTSMYLCASSVTDYRGIQYFGAGTRLSVL.